Listed here are 27 T cell receptor beta chains from one sample, sequenced in a study of blood T cell repertoires in COVID-19. Libraries were prepared by immunoSEQ multiplex PCR; TCRdb keeps only in-frame clonotypes and omits some of them. The sample yields fewer than 300,000 clones, roughly 86% seen once. Sequencing used peripheral blood. The receptors shown here come from a woman aged 45 to 65 with acute or convalescent COVID-19.

DNA of the CDR3: TGTGCCAGCTCACCGGGCAGCGGCACCCAGTACTTC. Translating it yields CASSPGSGTQYF. V usage is TRBV18 and J usage is TRBJ2-5, with D tentatively TRBD2 (5 bases). The CDR3 runs 12 residues. Germline CDR1 is KGHSH and CDR2 is LQKENI. V gave up 3 bases and J gave up 8 bases, with 10 bases separating them.

The chain employs TRBV7-8 and TRBJ2-7, with 14 bases that match TRBD2. The length of the CDR3 is 16 residues. The junction had 6 bases not matched to a gene; V was cut back by 4 bases and J by 4 bases. Germline assignment: CDR1 SGHVS and CDR2 FQNEAQ. DNA for the CDR3: TGTGCCAGCAGCTCCTCGGGACTAGCGGGAGCTTACGAGCAGTACTTC. This encodes CASSSSGLAGAYEQYF.

This clone was recorded only once. The chain uses TRBV2 and TRBJ2-7; TRBD2 agrees at 13 bases. This CDR3 has 13 residues. The J segment lost 3 bases and the V segment lost 11 bases, leaving 4 bases of the junction unmatched. Germline V gene data show CDR1 as SNHLY and CDR2 as FYNNEI. CDR3 loop: CAVLAGGDYEQYF. DNA for the CDR3: TGTGCCGTACTAGCGGGAGGGGACTACGAGCAGTACTTC.

The chain is built from TRBV5-1 and TRBJ2-7; D is possibly TRBD2 (5 bases). The CDR3 is 15 residues long. V dropped 3 bases and J dropped 0 bases, with 13 bases sitting between them. In germline, CDR1 is SGHRS, CDR2 YFSETQ. CDR3 nucleotide sequence: TGCGCCAGCAGCTATGCGGGCGGAAGCTCCTACGAGCAGTACTTC. Encoded protein: CASSYAGGSSYEQYF.

This chain links TRBV7-2 with TRBJ2-1; maybe TRBD1 (6 bases). This CDR3 is 15 amino acids long. In germline, CDR1 is SGHTA, CDR2 FQGNSA. The germline V and J ends were trimmed by 3 bases and 6 bases, with 15 bases remaining between them. For the CDR3, the DNA is TGTGCCAGCAGCTTTGACTCCGCAGGGGCCAATGAGCAGTTCTTC. Its protein is CASSFDSAGANEQFF.

V gene TRBV6-1 combines with J gene TRBJ2-1; D unclear. Trimming stripped 0 bases from V and 2 bases from J, with 8 bases between. Germline V gene lookup returns CDR1 MNHNS and CDR2 SASEGT. The CDR3 runs to 15 residues. CDR3 residues: CASSEALAAYNEQFF. The CDR3 bases are TGTGCCAGCAGTGAAGCGCTCGCGGCCTACAATGAGCAGTTCTTC.

This clone was seen more than once but under ten times. The V call is TRBV5-1, the J call TRBJ2-2; D is unresolved. V gave up 0 bases and J gave up 3 bases, with 15 bases separating them. The CDR3 has 17 amino acids. Germline V lookup: CDR1 SGHRS, CDR2 YFSETQ. The CDR3: CASSLDYVQRYTGELFF. The CDR3 DNA is TGCGCCAGCAGCTTGGACTATGTACAAAGGTACACCGGGGAGCTGTTTTTT.

The chain joins TRBV29-1 to TRBJ2-2, with D hard to call. The V and J ends lost 1 base and 3 bases respectively, with 6 bases between them. Germline V gives CDR1 SQVTM, CDR2 ANQGSEA. The CDR3 runs to 13 residues. The CDR3 loop is CSVEAYYTGELFF. The CDR3 nucleotides read TGCAGCGTTGAAGCATACTACACCGGGGAGCTGTTTTTT.

The V call is TRBV7-9, the J call TRBJ1-2; D is perhaps TRBD1 (6 bases). V was pared by 5 bases and J by 5 bases, with 12 bases between. This CDR3 is 13 amino acids long. The V gene's germline CDR1 is SEHNR and CDR2 FQNEAQ (reference sequence). The CDR3 loop is CASSPQGGYGYTF. The CDR3 DNA reads TGTGCCAGCAGCCCACAGGGAGGGTATGGCTACACCTTC.

The rearrangement uses TRBV4-1 and TRBJ2-1; the D gene is possibly TRBD2 (5 bases). This CDR3 is 17 amino acids long. Trimming stripped 1 base from V and 5 bases from J, with 18 bases between. Germline V gene lookup returns CDR1 MGHRA and CDR2 YSYEKL. CDR3 in amino acids: CASSQAIGLATNNEQFF. DNA for the CDR3: TGCGCCAGCAGCCAAGCTATAGGGCTAGCTACCAACAATGAGCAGTTCTTC.

The J gene is TRBJ1-5, the V gene TRBV2, with TRBD1 matching over 7 bases. CDR3 length: 12 amino acids. Germline lookup yields CDR1 SNHLY and CDR2 FYNNEI. Trimming removed 6 bases from V and 6 bases from J; junction bases left unmatched: 2. In DNA, the CDR3 is TGTGCCAGCAGCGGGACAGTTCAGCCCCAGCATTTT. Its protein is CASSGTVQPQHF.

This clone turned up a few times. The J gene is TRBJ1-4, the V gene TRBV5-1, with no clear D. Germline V gene lookup returns CDR1 SGHRS and CDR2 YFSETQ. The length of the CDR3 is 15 residues. Trimming cost V 4 bases and J 4 bases, with 14 bases left between them. CDR3 residues: CASSDMAGFNEKLFF. CDR3 bases: TGCGCCAGCAGCGACATGGCAGGTTTTAATGAAAAACTGTTTTTT.

The V call is TRBV6-2 or TRBV6-3, the J call TRBJ2-3; TRBD1 matches 9 bases. The CDR3 has 16 residues. Germline CDR1 and CDR2: MNHEY and SVGEGT. With 0 bases clipped from V and 0 bases from J, the junction kept 1 base outside the gene matches. This CDR3 is CASSYSGTGSTDTQYF. The CDR3 DNA is TGTGCCAGCAGTTACTCGGGGACAGGGAGCACAGATACGCAGTATTTT.

This rearrangement joins TRBV24-1 to TRBJ2-1; no firm D call. The CDR3 loop spans 15 amino acids. Germline V gives CDR1 KGHDR, CDR2 SFDVKD. V shed 3 bases and J shed 0 bases, with 8 bases lying between them. CDR3 protein: CATSDSYYSYNEQFF. The DNA for the CDR3 is TGTGCCACCAGTGATAGTTACTACTCCTACAATGAGCAGTTCTTC.

The V and J genes are TRBV25-1 and TRBJ2-7; 7 bases line up with TRBD1. V lost 4 bases, J lost 6 bases, and 3 bases stayed unmatched. This CDR3 has 12 amino acids. Germline CDR1 and CDR2: MGHDK and SYGVNS. In DNA, the CDR3 is TGTGCCAGCAGTGGGACAGGTATCGAGCAGTACTTC. Its translation is CASSGTGIEQYF.

V usage is TRBV14 and J usage is TRBJ1-1; D remains unclear. This CDR3 comprises 13 residues. The V end was cut by 4 bases, the J end by 0 bases, with 6 bases between. CDR1 and CDR2 from the germline V gene are SGHDN and FVKESK. CDR3 sequence: CASSRQMNTEAFF. The DNA of the CDR3 is TGTGCCAGCAGCCGACAAATGAACACTGAAGCTTTCTTT.

The chain carries TRBV6-4 and TRBJ2-3; D is perhaps TRBD2 (6 bases). Germline CDR1 and CDR2: MRHNA and SNTAGT. The CDR3 is made up of 14 amino acids. V was clipped by 3 bases and J by 4 bases, with 11 bases between them. In DNA, the CDR3 is TGTGCCAGCAGTGAGGGGGGATATGCAGATACGCAGTATTTT. It encodes CASSEGGYADTQYF.

V gene TRBV10-3 combines with J gene TRBJ2-7; TRBD2 aligns across 11 bases. V lost 3 bases to trimming and J lost 6 bases; unmatched junction nucleotides: 4. CDR3 length: 14 residues. Looked up from germline, CDR1 is ENHRY and CDR2 is SYGVKD. CDR3 in amino acids: CAISEGLAGAEQYF. The CDR3 DNA is TGTGCCATCAGTGAAGGACTAGCGGGCGCCGAGCAGTACTTC.

The chain uses TRBV6-5 and TRBJ1-2, with TRBD1 matching over 7 bases. J was trimmed by 2 bases and V by 4 bases; bases with no gene match: 7. Germline CDR1 is MNHEY and CDR2 is SVGAGI. The CDR3 length is 15 residues. The CDR3 nucleotides read TGTGCCAGCAGTTCGACAGGGATGCAAAACTATGGCTACACCTTC. It yields the protein CASSSTGMQNYGYTF.

This chain uses TRBV4-1 with TRBJ2-5, with 10 bases matching TRBD2. The germline V gene encodes CDR1 MGHRA and CDR2 YSYEKL. V lost 3 bases to trimming and J lost 1 base; unmatched junction nucleotides: 5. This CDR3 region has 16 residues. CDR3 bases: TGCGCCAGCAGCCAGACGACTAGCGGGTTCCAAGAGACCCAGTACTTC. As protein: CASSQTTSGFQETQYF.

This clone came up a few times. V gene TRBV7-9 combines with J gene TRBJ2-3; unclear D gene. The CDR3 contains 17 residues. The germline gives CDR1 SEHNR, CDR2 FQNEAQ (reference sequence). Trimming stripped 2 bases from V and 2 bases from J, with 17 bases between. CDR3 sequence reads: CASSLRRGSITTDTQYF. In nucleotides, the CDR3 is TGTGCCAGCAGCTTAAGACGAGGCAGTATTACCACAGATACGCAGTATTTT.

The V and J genes are TRBV30 and TRBJ1-5; TRBD1 is a possible D gene (5 bases). Germline V gene sequence: CDR1 GTSNPN, CDR2 SVGIG (reference sequence). Trimming pared 5 bases from V and 4 bases from J, leaving 9 bases between. CDR3 length: 12 amino acids. The CDR3 DNA reads as TGTGCCTGGGACCAGGGAAATCAGCCCCAGCATTTT. This codes for CAWDQGNQPQHF.

This sequence joins TRBV2 and TRBJ2-7; possible D gene TRBD1, 6 bases. Trimming left V 8 bases short and J 4 bases short, with 18 bases between. The CDR3 runs to 14 residues. CDR1 is SNHLY and CDR2 is FYNNEI in the germline V gene. The CDR3 protein is CASSQGRGGYEQYF. In DNA, the CDR3 is TGTGCCAGCTCGCAAGGCAGGGGTGGGTACGAGCAGTACTTC.

This chain connects TRBV7-2 to TRBJ2-5; D perhaps matches TRBD1 (6 bases). The V gene's germline CDR1 is SGHTA and CDR2 FQGNSA. The CDR3 is 15 amino acids. Trimming left V 3 bases short and J 3 bases short, with 14 bases between. The CDR3 DNA reads TGTGCCAGCAGCTTCATGGGGGCAGGGGAAGAGACCCAGTACTTC. Its translation: CASSFMGAGEETQYF.

The gene calls are TRBV4-2 and TRBJ2-7; 8 positions match TRBD1. The CDR3 consists of 15 residues. Per the germline V gene, CDR1 is LGHNA and CDR2 is YNFKEQ. V was pared by 4 bases and J by 9 bases, with 14 bases of the junction left unmatched. In DNA, the CDR3 is TGTGCCAGCAGCCGAGGCGGACAGGGTTCTGAGGGGCAGTACTTC. Its protein is CASSRGGQGSEGQYF.

The V gene is TRBV5-5, the J gene TRBJ1-1; no clear D. This CDR3 has 13 amino acids. In germline, CDR1 is SGHKS, CDR2 YYEKEE (reference sequence). V lost 2 bases, J lost 7 bases, and 12 bases lay in between. The CDR3 spells CASSFARTVEAFF. Here the CDR3 DNA reads TGTGCCAGCAGCTTTGCCAGGACTGTTGAAGCTTTCTTT. The full variable domain, with the rest looked up from reference TRBV5-5 and TRBJ1-1, is DAGVTQSPTHLIKTRGQQVTLRCSPISGHKSVSWYQQVLGQGPQFIFQYYEKEERGRGNFPDRFSARQFPNYSSELNVNALLLGDSALYLCASSFARTVEAFFGQGTRLTVV.

The chain has TRBV7-6 and TRBJ2-1, with TRBD2 identical over 16 bases. CDR1 is SGHVS and CDR2 is FNYEAQ in the germline V gene. V was pared by 6 bases and J by 0 bases, with 11 bases of the junction left unmatched. The CDR3 length is 20 residues. CDR3 residues: CASSSRPGLAGGSSYNEQFF. Here the CDR3 DNA reads TGTGCCAGCAGTTCCCGCCCGGGACTAGCGGGAGGGAGCTCCTACAATGAGCAGTTCTTC. The whole variable domain, remainder taken from reference TRBV7-6 and TRBJ2-1, is GAGVSQSPRYKVTKRGQDVALRCDPISGHVSLYWYRQALGQGPEFLTYFNYEAQQDKSGLPNDRFSAERPEGSISTLTIQRTEQRDSAMYRCASSSRPGLAGGSSYNEQFFGPGTRLTVL.